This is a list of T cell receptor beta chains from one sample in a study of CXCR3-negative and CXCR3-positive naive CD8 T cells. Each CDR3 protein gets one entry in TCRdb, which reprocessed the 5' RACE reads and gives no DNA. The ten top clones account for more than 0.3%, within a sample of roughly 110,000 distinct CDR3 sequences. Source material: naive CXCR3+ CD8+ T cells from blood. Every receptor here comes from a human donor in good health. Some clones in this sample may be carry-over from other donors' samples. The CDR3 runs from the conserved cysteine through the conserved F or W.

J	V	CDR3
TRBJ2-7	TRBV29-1	CSVRRESYEQYF
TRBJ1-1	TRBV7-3	CASSLRSQGEAFF
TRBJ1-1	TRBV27	CASSLLGSEAFF
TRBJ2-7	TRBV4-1	CASGQGVSTTYEQYF
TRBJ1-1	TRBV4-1	CASSQEPQVNTEAFF
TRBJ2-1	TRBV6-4	CASSDVRGKGDEQFF
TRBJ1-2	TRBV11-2	CASSLYPTDDGYTF
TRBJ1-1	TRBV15	CATSRGFHTEAFF
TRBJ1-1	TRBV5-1	CASSSEQGLNTEAFF
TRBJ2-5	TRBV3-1	CASSQDQLAGVQETQYF
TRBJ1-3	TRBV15	CATSRDLGAASGNTIYF
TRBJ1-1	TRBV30	CAWSVDRGAEAFF
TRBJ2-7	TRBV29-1	CSVLTGSYEQYF
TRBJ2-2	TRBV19	CASSGEGLTGELFF
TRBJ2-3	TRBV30	CAWSVDSPDTQYF
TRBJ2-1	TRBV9	CASSLRSVNTREQFF
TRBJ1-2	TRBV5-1	CASSDRRDRLYGYTF